This T cell receptor beta chain derives from a study of shared clonotypes between healthy human individuals. TCRdb keeps only in-frame clones here, not all; method: immunoSEQ multiplex PCR. The profile shows over 2 million clones, 85% to 95% of them singletons. From germline, CDR1 is ENHRY and CDR2 SYGVKD. CDR3 length: 14 residues. The V and J ends lost 2 bases and 1 base, in that order; junction bases with no gene match: 0. This TCR derives from a man between 18 and 29 years old in good health. The rearrangement uses TRBV10-3 and TRBJ2-3; 7 bases align to TRBD1. The specimen sequenced was naive CD4+ T cells sorted from blood. Subset indicated: CD45RA+ positively selected. The CDR3 region is CAISEGTGTDTQYF. DNA of the CDR3: TGTGCCATCAGTGAGGGGACAGGCACAGATACGCAGTATTTT.